The sequence of this T cell receptor (beta chain) was determined in a study of control samples from healthy donors and cancer patients. The table came from immunoSEQ multiplex PCR; TCRdb's copy has only in-frame clones and leaves some out. The table has around 150,000 clones, under 90% seen once; the top ten hold 4.9%. Germline assignment: CDR1 SGHRS and CDR2 YFSETQ. Trimming left V 0 bases short and J 3 bases short, with 8 bases between. CDR3 size: 14 residues. The source material was blood. The source is a man aged 25 to 40 in good health. The gene calls are TRBV5-1 and TRBJ2-3; D is undetermined. The CDR3 sequence is CASSLAQDTDTQYF. Here the CDR3 DNA reads TGCGCCAGCAGCTTGGCTCAGGATACAGATACGCAGTATTTT.